This T cell receptor beta chain was identified in a study of cytomegalovirus exposure and HLA in healthy donors (TCRdb year 2017). With regard to the full study: In an earlier analysis of 550 to 750 of the donors, 276 Gb of sequence data and 90 million to 130 million unique TCR beta sequences from 150 million to 200 million T cells were reported. To predict cytomegalovirus infection status, the study brought together high-throughput TCR immunosequencing, statistical association of individual TCRs with disease status, and machine learning. On average, over 200,000 unique TCR beta nucleotide sequences were sequenced per donor among some 420 genotyped donors of the cohort, with 15% to 20% of those sequences being non-productive. In a later analysis, previously published TCR beta repertoires from 600 to 850 donors were re-analyzed and high-resolution HLA genotyping was added so that TCR occurrence patterns could be studied. Five DR-DQ haplotypes were handled as single units for association and clustering because linkage in the cohort was strong. The study aimed to test whether cataloging public T cell receptors could reveal signatures of past pathogen exposure. The number of typed donors differed by locus: about 629-640 for A, B, C, DRB1 and DQB1; approximately 530 for DQA1; 606 for DPA1; and roughly 450 for DPB1. To decide whether each TCR beta V gene segment behaved as functional or pseudogenic, an earlier analysis of some 600 of the donors relied on high-throughput TCR beta sequencing. Of the 300 to 450 genotyped donors, 81% fell in the genetic ancestry cluster associated with self-reported Caucasian donors. Both class I and class II loci were covered by HLA typing, at four-digit resolution. An early release that covered approximately 600 HLA-typed donors contained around 300 gigabases of sequencing data and roughly 84 million unique TCR sequences. Every repertoire in the discovery cohort had been generated on one and the same sequencing platform. Alongside the repertoire data, information on donor age, sex, ethnicity and CMV serostatus was compiled. Besides the first cohort of approximately 670 subjects, a separate validation cohort made up of some 110 different subjects was used. The study used immunosequencing to profile the T cell repertoires of more than 650 subjects and linked those repertoires to cytomegalovirus serostatus. A later genetic analysis took genome-wide SNP genotypes for about 65% of the 666 donors and used that subset as a discovery cohort. The later analysis used no new phenotypic data to find candidate immune exposures, relying instead on TCR beta sequences and their occurrence across donors. Broad study findings and their caveats: A later analysis found that HLA-associated TCR beta chains were more clonally expanded and had lower generation probabilities than equally common non-associated chains. The only immune exposure information available for the cohort was CMV serostatus. Only TCR beta chains were sequenced in this cohort, and the absence of alpha or paired-chain data limited detectable features. A cluster of highly shared sequence variants was judged likely to represent a technical artifact of the sequencing pipeline. A later genetic analysis associated a missense DCLRE1C variant with V-gene and J-gene trimming of TCR beta chains, and an independent cohort replicated the association. Correlated functional status among segregating V segments might be attributable to linkage disequilibrium, but an unknown experimental factor could not be ruled out. The 87-base-pair reads could not distinguish some IMGT-functional V segments, including TRBV6-2 and TRBV6-3, so those segments were excluded. Because counts were too low, about 15 rarely observed V segments, including chromosome 9 orphons, were left out of the earlier analysis of a few hundred of the donors. Three of the identified cytomegalovirus-associated TCR beta chains were confirmed in vitro to be specific for cytomegalovirus antigens. A further reported finding was that TCR beta sequences accurately predicted the HLA-A and HLA-B alleles for most subjects in the first cohort. A later analysis found that most CMV-associated TCR beta chains appeared HLA-restricted, with HLA associations seemingly driven largely by CMV exposure. Assigning TCR associations to individual alleles was difficult when HLA alleles, especially DR and DQ, strongly co-occurred. HLA typing was unavailable for some donors at each locus, so association tests used only the typed subset. Several of the top co-occurrence clusters appeared to be linked to parvovirus B19, influenza, CMV and Epstein-Barr virus, according to a later analysis. A later analysis associated roughly 17,000 TCR beta sequences with specific HLA alleles at a false discovery rate of 0.05. In a later genetic analysis, fewer N-insertions in productive TCRs were reported among donors in an Asian-associated ancestry cluster than the roughly 700-donor mean. Most TCR sequences were seen in very few donors, while some public TCRs were found in many individuals. Roughly uniform sequencing depth across donors was assumed in presence/absence analyses, although this assumption may not hold. The classifier was reported to diagnose cytomegalovirus status with high specificity and sensitivity in both the original cohort and the validation cohort. The authors suggested that the approach could potentially be generalized to other disease states and immunological phenotypes. In an earlier analysis of some 540 of the donors, most TCR beta V segments appeared in productive rearrangements about 87% or about 30% of the time, broadly matching IMGT annotations. The study listed over 150 TCR beta chains as associated with cytomegalovirus. A later analysis found that TCR association rates varied across HLA loci, with DRB1 alleles showing the most associated TCRs and HLA-C alleles the fewest.

The cohort was made up of around 720 healthy bone marrow donors. Cohort members were all nominally healthy when sampled, although unrecorded immune exposures were likely present. The donor was CMV seropositive and belonged to the group of about 290 seropositive cohort members. A peripheral blood sample was provided by each donor, and peripheral blood mononuclear cells were used for TCR beta sequencing. The Qiagen DNeasy Blood Extraction Kit was used to extract genomic DNA from the blood cell samples. The library was obtained by the immunoSEQ multiplex PCR assay. The multiplex PCR relied on a mix of 60 forward primers for TCR Vbeta segments and 13 reverse primers for TCR Jbeta segments. The CDR3 region of rearranged TCR beta genes was amplified from genomic DNA with a multiplex PCR assay. Amplified TCR beta libraries were sequenced as 87-base-pair reads on the Illumina HiSeq System. Regarding the original processing steps: A later analysis counted tens of millions of unique TCR beta chains across the approximately 700 repertoires, and 10 million to 11 million of these chains were shared by at least two donors. A nearest-neighbor algorithm error-corrected the raw reads and collapsed the reads into unique sequences, merging closely related sequences to remove PCR and sequencing errors. CDR3 sequences were aligned to IMGT reference sequences to assign V, D and J gene segments. For a sequence to be retained, at least a six-nucleotide match to both a V gene segment and a J gene segment was required. A rearrangement counted as productive if the CDR3 had no stop codons and remained in frame with V and J, and every other rearrangement counted as non-productive. Following IMGT convention, CDR3 was defined as the stretch from the second conserved V-encoded cysteine to the conserved J-encoded phenylalanine. In an earlier analysis of 500 to 650 of the donors, sequences lacking an unambiguous match to a single V gene segment were excluded. In an earlier analysis of approximately 610 of the donors, V segments were called functional above 56.7% productive rearrangements and were called segregating when the between-donor standard deviation exceeded 5%. A statistical classification framework was developed to diagnose cytomegalovirus status using the catalog of TCR beta chain sequences. In a later analysis, TCR nucleotide sequences were compared against IMGT/GENE-DB human TR gene sequences so that V and J genes could be assigned. The TCRdist pipeline was used in a later analysis to assign CDR3 sequences and most-parsimonious VDJ recombination scenarios. A later analysis defined each TCR beta chain by its CDR3 amino acid sequence plus V-gene family, and excluded reads lacking a unique V-gene family. In a later analysis, fewer than 600 highly shared, low-generation-probability nucleotide sequences were removed to address suspected cross-contamination and a sequencing artifact. For each public chain, a later analysis derived a clonal expansion index from normalized ranks of inferred template counts within each repertoire. A later analysis computed generation probabilities with a VDJ recombination model fitted to out-of-frame rearrangements, and checked the results against IGoR. In a later analysis, TCR-TCR, TCR-HLA and TCR-CMV co-occurrence was scored with hypergeometric tests, and a repertoire-size bias correction was applied to TCR pairs. A later analysis estimated false discovery rates by permuting HLA or CMV assignments 20 times. A later analysis grouped co-occurring TCRs with DBSCAN, adding TCRdist sequence similarity when clustering within HLA-allele-positive subsets. Co-occurrence clustering excluded repertoires with fewer than 30,000 or more than 120,000 public chains, plus five with anomalous nucleotide sharing. Held by TCRdb, this immuneACCESS table contains in-frame sequences only and omits some clones. Under half of the omission traces to an unresolved V gene where checked; the cause of the rest is unknown. The V and J calls and the clone size are those of that table, but D and trimming were determined from the DNA. The sample records 150,000 or so clones, less than 65% of which are singletons. The ten largest clones capture 3% of the sample.

CDR1 and CDR2 are drawn from the germline V gene (reference sequence): SEHNR, FQNEAQ. CDR3 length: 12 amino acids, cysteine to phenylalanine. Only CDR3 DNA remains: 36 bases, in frame from the first base. The V end loses 4 bases and the J end loses 8 bases, and a stretch of 11 bases separates them. In the case of this clone: Its target antigen remains unknown. No clone much larger than this one lies a single base away; base qualities are absent.

The sample consisted of PBMCs. The rearranged segments are TRBV7-9 and TRBJ1-2; a tentative D call is TRBD1 (6 bases match). The TCR originated in a woman aged 25-40 years in good health and CMV-seropositive. The DNA sequence is TGTGCCAGCAGCTCCCGGGACACAGGCTACACCTTC. Translated, it gives CASSSRDTGYTF. This CDR3, with the reference TRBV7-9 and TRBJ1-2 proteins standing in past its ends, gives the full variable domain DTGVSQNPRHKITKRGQNVTFRCDPISEHNRLYWYRQTLGQGPEFLTYFQNEAQLEKSRLLSDRFSAERPKGSFSTLEIQRTEQGDSAMYLCASSSRDTGYTFGSGTRLTVV.